The sample holds a few counts of the clone carrying this T cell receptor beta chain. The sample originates from a study of T cell repertoires in ileal Crohn's disease. This CDR3 has 15 residues. Trimming removed 3 bases at V and 1 base at J, with 15 bases between. CDR1 and CDR2 (germline): GTSNPN, SVGIG (reference sequence). Regarding time point: neoterminal ileum biopsy at postoperative endoscopy, about 6 months after surgery. Profiled with immunoSEQ multiplex PCR; TCRdb holds only in-frame clones, not every one. This sample has roughly 3,900 clones; around 70% occur once, and the top ten carry under 8.5%.

The chain has TRBV30 and TRBJ1-1, with unresolved D. The clonotype originates from an adult with Crohn's disease. Sequenced: ileal tissue. In DNA form, the CDR3 reads TGTGCCTGGAGCACCTGGGGAGCGGGGAACACTGAAGCTTTCTTT. This translates into CAWSTWGAGNTEAFF.